Listed below are T cell receptor beta chains from one sample, sequenced in a study of shared T cell receptors in the human thymus. The data were produced by immunoSEQ multiplex PCR, yet TCRdb's version contains in-frame clones alone and is incomplete. The data show over 650,000 clones, with around 87% seen just once and over 0.008% held by the top ten. These data also featured in a second study, about human thymus T cells.

The sequenced sample consisted of thymocytes. Receptor source: a boy in the first two years of life with a congenital heart defect. Both conserved end residues are part of each CDR3. Fields, in order: J gene, V gene, clone size, D gene, CDR3 protein, CDR3 DNA. A D gene is named only where the DNA matches it firmly. Not every row has a clone size; where given, it reads once, few, many or a size class.

TRBJ1-5 TRBV9 NA NA CASSVFPGMNQPQHF TGTGCCAGCAGCGTATTTCCGGGGATGAATCAGCCCCAGCATTTT
TRBJ2-7 TRBV5-6 NA TRBD1 CASSWFWDRTYEQYF TGTGCCAGCAGCTGGTTTTGGGACAGAACCTACGAGCAGTACTTC
TRBJ2-7 TRBV28 few TRBD1 CASRRDRGLYEQYF TGTGCCAGCAGACGGGACAGGGGGCTGTACGAGCAGTACTTC
TRBJ2-1 TRBV2 NA TRBD1 CASYPTGKTYNEQFF TGTGCCAGTTATCCGACAGGGAAAACCTACAATGAGCAGTTCTTC
TRBJ1-1 TRBV30 NA NA CAWSVQEGVRTEAFF TGTGCCTGGAGTGTTCAAGAGGGCGTACGAACTGAAGCTTTCTTT
TRBJ2-7 TRBV20-1 NA NA CSARLRVEQYF TGCAGTGCTAGGCTCAGGGTTGAGCAGTACTTC
TRBJ2-5 TRBV19 once NA CASSMASEETQYF TGTGCCAGTAGTATGGCTAGCGAAGAGACCCAGTACTTC
TRBJ2-3 TRBV2 NA TRBD2 CASSGGGTDTQYF TGTGCCAGCAGTGGGGGGGGGACAGATACGCAGTATTTT
TRBJ1-5 TRBV15 NA TRBD1 CATSREDRGNQPQHF TGTGCCACCAGCAGAGAGGACAGGGGAAATCAGCCCCAGCATTTT
TRBJ2-3 TRBV18 NA NA CASSPGASTDTQYF TGTGCCAGTTCCCCGGGAGCCAGCACAGATACGCAGTATTTT
TRBJ1-2 TRBV28 NA TRBD1 CASSFPRTGVNYGYTF TGTGCCAGCAGTTTCCCACGGACAGGGGTTAACTATGGCTACACCTTC
TRBJ2-1 TRBV7-3 NA TRBD2 CASSSGLADSSYNEQFF TGTGCCAGCAGCTCGGGACTAGCGGACAGCTCCTACAATGAGCAGTTCTTC
TRBJ1-1 TRBV4-3 once TRBD1 CASSQDKEGAKTEAFF TGCGCCAGCAGCCAAGATAAAGAGGGGGCTAAAACTGAAGCTTTCTTT
TRBJ2-7 TRBV28 once TRBD1 CASSHLGQVGLYEQYF TGTGCCAGCAGCCACCTCGGACAGGTTGGACTCTACGAGCAGTACTTC
TRBJ2-1 TRBV7-7 NA TRBD2 CASSPAGLAPYNEQFF TGTGCCAGCAGCCCGGCTGGACTAGCCCCCTACAATGAGCAGTTCTTC
TRBJ2-5 TRBV15 NA TRBD2 CATSRDSRLAGGPQETQYF TGTGCCACCAGTAGAGATTCCCGGCTAGCGGGGGGGCCCCAAGAGACCCAGTACTTC
TRBJ1-2 TRBV9 NA TRBD1 CASSVEGDSLYGYTF TGTGCCAGCAGCGTAGAGGGGGACAGCTTATATGGCTACACCTTC
TRBJ1-5 TRBV12-1 NA NA CASSFGGNQAQHF TGTGCCAGCAGCTTTGGGGGCAATCAGGCCCAGCATTTT
TRBJ2-1 TRBV29-1 NA TRBD2 CSVECGGAAVMVAGADNEQFF TGCAGCGTTGAATGTGGGGGGGCGGCAGTCATGGTAGCGGGAGCGGACAATGAGCAGTTCTTC
TRBJ2-5 TRBV5-4 NA TRBD2 CASSLGLLASGQETQYF TGTGCCAGCAGCTTGGGTCTTCTTGCTAGCGGGCAAGAGACCCAGTACTTC
TRBJ1-2 TRBV4-1 NA NA CASSQDPVHRDSGGYGYTF TGCGCCAGCAGCCAGGACCCTGTACACCGGGACTCTGGGGGATATGGCTACACCTTC
TRBJ1-4 TRBV20-1 NA NA CSGLAEKLFF TGCAGTGGCTTGGCTGAAAAACTGTTTTTT
TRBJ2-1 TRBV5-6 NA TRBD2 CASSAGTSGRAYNEQFF TGTGCCAGCAGCGCGGGGACTAGCGGGAGGGCCTACAATGAGCAGTTCTTC
TRBJ1-2 TRBV16 few NA CASSQRQIYGYTF TGTGCCAGCAGCCAACGACAGATCTATGGCTACACCTTC
TRBJ1-2 TRBV15 NA TRBD1 CATSDIPGTGDSYTF TGTGCCACCAGCGATATTCCCGGGACAGGGGATAGCTACACCTTC
TRBJ1-1 TRBV6-5 NA TRBD1 CASSQQGPNTEAFF TGTGCCAGCAGTCAACAGGGGCCGAACACTGAAGCTTTCTTT
TRBJ1-2 TRBV19 NA NA CASSAAAANYGYTF TGTGCCAGTAGTGCGGCAGCAGCTAACTATGGCTACACCTTC
TRBJ2-6 TRBV6-1 NA TRBD1 CASRQGAFGANVLTF TGTGCCAGCAGACAGGGGGCGTTCGGGGCCAACGTCCTGACTTTC
TRBJ2-7 TRBV18 NA TRBD1 CASSPDRGGREQYF TGTGCCAGCTCACCCGACAGGGGGGGAAGAGAGCAGTACTTC
TRBJ2-7 TRBV11-2 once TRBD1 CASSFPGTGYEQYF TGTGCCAGCAGCTTCCCCGGGACAGGCTACGAGCAGTACTTC
TRBJ2-7 TRBV6-5 NA TRBD2 CASRDGGTYEQYF TGTGCCAGCCGTGACGGGGGGACCTACGAGCAGTACTTC
TRBJ2-3 TRBV6-5 NA NA CASSYGVRGTDTQYF TGTGCCAGCAGTTACGGGGTGCGGGGCACAGATACGCAGTATTTT
TRBJ2-7 TRBV28 NA NA CASNPTPPYEQYF TGTGCCAGCAATCCGACTCCTCCCTACGAGCAGTACTTC
TRBJ1-1 TRBV6-6 NA TRBD1 CASQGGTEMNTEAFF TGTGCCAGCCAAGGTGGGACAGAGATGAACACTGAAGCTTTCTTT
TRBJ2-7 TRBV6-5 NA NA CASSSIPGGLTGEQYF TGTGCCAGCAGTTCAATACCCGGGGGGCTCACGGGCGAGCAGTACTTC
TRBJ2-7 TRBV27 NA TRBD1 CASSLTGTGTHEQYF TGTGCCAGCAGTTTAACCGGGACAGGGACCCACGAGCAGTACTTC
TRBJ1-4 TRBV4-3 NA NA CASTKGGAPIEKDEKLFF TGCGCCAGCACCAAGGGGGGGGCGCCAATCGAGAAGGATGAAAAACTGTTTTTT
TRBJ2-7 TRBV29-1 once TRBD1 CSEDRGPYEQYF TGCAGCGAGGACAGGGGACCCTACGAGCAGTACTTC
TRBJ2-3 TRBV11-2 NA NA CASSPRGRDRSDTQYF TGTGCCAGCAGCCCCCGCGGCAGGGATCGATCGGATACGCAGTATTTT
TRBJ1-5 TRBV19 NA NA CASSIHVRGWQPQHF TGTGCCAGTAGTATACATGTCCGGGGATGGCAGCCCCAGCATTTT
TRBJ1-6 TRBV7-2 NA TRBD1 CASSLDRALWALHF TGTGCCAGCAGCTTGGACAGGGCCCTTTGGGCCCTCCACTTT
TRBJ2-6 TRBV28 NA NA CATLGSYAGANVLTF TGTGCCACCCTAGGGAGTTATGCTGGGGCCAACGTCCTGACTTTC
TRBJ1-6 TRBV30 NA TRBD1 CAWSEDATGGSSYNSPLHF TGTGCCTGGAGCGAAGACGCTACAGGGGGTAGCTCCTATAATTCACCCCTCCACTTT
TRBJ1-2 TRBV13 NA TRBD1 CASTKLRTQDRGDLTNYGYTF TGTGCCAGCACAAAACTAAGAACACAGGACAGGGGCGACCTGACTAACTATGGCTACACCTTC
TRBJ2-5 TRBV4-2 NA TRBD2 CASSPSGGGSTQYF TGTGCCAGCAGCCCTAGCGGGGGGGGTTCTACCCAGTACTTC
TRBJ2-1 TRBV27 NA TRBD2 CASSLRASGGKNSYNEQFF TGTGCCAGCAGCCTAAGGGCTAGCGGGGGAAAAAATTCCTACAATGAGCAGTTCTTC
TRBJ2-5 TRBV4-3 NA TRBD1 CASSPTGGRGRETQYF TGCGCCAGCAGCCCAACAGGGGGCAGGGGTCGGGAGACCCAGTACTTC
TRBJ2-3 TRBV6-4 NA TRBD2 CASSPGGREDPDTQYF TGTGCCAGCAGCCCGGGGGGGCGGGAGGATCCAGATACGCAGTATTTT
TRBJ2-3 TRBV2 NA NA CASSDMSSYRLSTDTQYF TGTGCCAGCAGTGATATGAGTAGCTACAGACTAAGTACAGATACGCAGTATTTT
TRBJ2-5 TRBV6-6 NA TRBD1 CASSSGQGKGETQYF TGTGCCAGCAGCTCGGGACAGGGGAAGGGTGAGACCCAGTACTTC
TRBJ2-2 TRBV25-1 NA TRBD2 CASSVGLAGNTGELFF TGTGCCAGCAGTGTAGGACTAGCGGGGAATACCGGGGAGCTGTTTTTT
TRBJ2-7 TRBV7-9 NA NA CASSEGRSISYEQYF TGTGCCAGCAGCGAAGGTAGGAGTATCAGCTACGAGCAGTACTTC
TRBJ1-6 TRBV6-4 NA NA CASSDGPGHNSPLHF TGTGCCAGCAGTGACGGACCGGGACACAATTCACCCCTCCACTTT
TRBJ1-1 TRBV4-3 NA TRBD1 CASSQDTGVGTEAFF TGCGCCAGCAGCCAAGATACAGGGGTGGGGACTGAAGCTTTCTTT
TRBJ1-6 TRBV5-6 NA TRBD1 CASSSTTGVWNNSPLHF TGTGCCAGCAGCTCCACGACAGGGGTGTGGAATAATTCACCCCTCCACTTT
TRBJ2-7 TRBV7-2 once TRBD1 CASSRGQGAHEQYF TGTGCCAGCAGCCGAGGACAGGGGGCCCACGAGCAGTACTTC
TRBJ1-2 TRBV28 NA NA CASSSSTRQSNYGYTF TGTGCCAGCAGTTCCAGTACAAGACAGAGTAACTATGGCTACACCTTC
TRBJ1-1 TRBV5-4 NA NA CASRPRTPNTEAFF TGTGCCAGCAGACCCCGAACACCAAACACTGAAGCTTTCTTT
TRBJ2-1 TRBV6-1 NA TRBD2 CASSEITQTSGRGNEQFF TGTGCCAGCAGTGAAATCACGCAAACTAGCGGGAGAGGCAATGAGCAGTTCTTC